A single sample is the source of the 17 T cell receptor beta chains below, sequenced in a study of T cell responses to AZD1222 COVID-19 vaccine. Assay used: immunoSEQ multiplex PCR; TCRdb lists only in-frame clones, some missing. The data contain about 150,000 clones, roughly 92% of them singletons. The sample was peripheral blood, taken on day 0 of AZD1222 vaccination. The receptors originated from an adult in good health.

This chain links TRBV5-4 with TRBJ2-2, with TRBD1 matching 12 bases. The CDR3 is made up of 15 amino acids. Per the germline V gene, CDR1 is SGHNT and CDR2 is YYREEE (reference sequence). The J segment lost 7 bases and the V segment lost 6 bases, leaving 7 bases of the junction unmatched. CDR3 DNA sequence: TGTGCCAGCACTCCGGGACAGGGGGCCGGCGGGGAGCTGTTTTTT. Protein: CASTPGQGAGGELFF.

This CDR3 is CASGQTYEQYF. The CDR3 region has the DNA TGTGCCAGCGGGCAAACCTACGAGCAGTACTTC. V usage is TRBV28 and J usage is TRBJ2-7; D remains unclear. The germline V gene has CDR1 MDHEN and CDR2 SYDVKM. The CDR3 has 11 residues. The ends were cut back, 8 bases at V and 2 bases at J, with 7 bases in the middle.

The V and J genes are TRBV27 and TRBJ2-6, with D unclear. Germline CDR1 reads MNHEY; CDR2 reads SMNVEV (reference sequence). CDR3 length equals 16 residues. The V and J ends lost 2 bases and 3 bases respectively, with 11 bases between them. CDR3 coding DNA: TGTGCCAGCAGTTTAAACCGCCTAGGTGGGGCCAACGTCCTGACTTTC. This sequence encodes CASSLNRLGGANVLTF. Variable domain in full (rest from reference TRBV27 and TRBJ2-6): EAQVTQNPRYLITVTGKKLTVTCSQNMNHEYMSWYRQDPGLGLRQIYYSMNVEVTDKGDVPEGYKVSRKEKRNFPLILESPSPNQTSLYFCASSLNRLGGANVLTFGAGSRLTVL.

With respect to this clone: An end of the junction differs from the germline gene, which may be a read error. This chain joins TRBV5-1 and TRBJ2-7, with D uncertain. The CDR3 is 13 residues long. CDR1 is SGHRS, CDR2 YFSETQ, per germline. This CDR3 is CASTLDVGYEQYF. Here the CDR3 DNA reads TGCGCCAGCACCTTGGATGTGGGTTACGAGCAGTACTTC. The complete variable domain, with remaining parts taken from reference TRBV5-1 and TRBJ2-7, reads KAGVTQTPRYLIKTRGQQVTLSCSPISGHRSVSWYQQTPGQGLQFLFEYFSETQRNKGNFPGRFSGRQFSNSRSEMNVSTLELGDSALYLCASTLDVGYEQYFGPGTRLTVT.

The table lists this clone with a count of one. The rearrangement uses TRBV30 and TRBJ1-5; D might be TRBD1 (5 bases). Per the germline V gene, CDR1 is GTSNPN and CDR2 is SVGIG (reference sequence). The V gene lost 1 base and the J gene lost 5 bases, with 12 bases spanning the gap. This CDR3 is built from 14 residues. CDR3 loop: CAWSGGTQYQPQHF. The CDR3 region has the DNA TGTGCCTGGAGTGGAGGGACCCAATATCAGCCCCAGCATTTT.

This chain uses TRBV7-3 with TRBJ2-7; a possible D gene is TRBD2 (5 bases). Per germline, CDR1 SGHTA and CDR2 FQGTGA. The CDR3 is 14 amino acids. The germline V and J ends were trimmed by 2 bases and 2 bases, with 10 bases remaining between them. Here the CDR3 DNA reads TGTGCCAGCAGCTTATCCCCCGGGGCCTACGAGCAGTACTTC. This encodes CASSLSPGAYEQYF.

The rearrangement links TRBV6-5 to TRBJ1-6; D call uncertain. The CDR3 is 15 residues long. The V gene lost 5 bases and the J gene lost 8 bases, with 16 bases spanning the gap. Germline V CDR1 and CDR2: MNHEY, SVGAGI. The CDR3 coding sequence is TGTGCCAGCAGTAATCTGGACGGTTCGGATTCACCCCTCCACTTT. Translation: CASSNLDGSDSPLHF.

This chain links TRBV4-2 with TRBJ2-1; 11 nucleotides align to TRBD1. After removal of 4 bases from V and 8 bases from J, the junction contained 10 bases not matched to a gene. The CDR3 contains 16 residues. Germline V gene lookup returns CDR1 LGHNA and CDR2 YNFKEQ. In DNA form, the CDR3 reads TGTGCCAGCAGCCGGACCGGGACAGGGGGAGGGGATGAGCAGTTCTTC. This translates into CASSRTGTGGGDEQFF.

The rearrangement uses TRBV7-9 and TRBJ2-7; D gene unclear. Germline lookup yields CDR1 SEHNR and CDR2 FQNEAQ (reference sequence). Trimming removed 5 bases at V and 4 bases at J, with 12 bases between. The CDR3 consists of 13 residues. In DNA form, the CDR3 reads TGTGCCAGCAGCCCTAACCTAGAGTACGAGCAGTACTTC. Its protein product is CASSPNLEYEQYF.

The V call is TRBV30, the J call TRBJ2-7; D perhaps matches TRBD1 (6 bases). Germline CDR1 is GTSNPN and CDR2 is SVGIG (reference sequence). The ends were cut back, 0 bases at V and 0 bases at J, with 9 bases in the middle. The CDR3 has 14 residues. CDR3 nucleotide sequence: TGTGCCTGGAGTGTTAGGACAGACTCCTACGAGCAGTACTTC. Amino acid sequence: CAWSVRTDSYEQYF.

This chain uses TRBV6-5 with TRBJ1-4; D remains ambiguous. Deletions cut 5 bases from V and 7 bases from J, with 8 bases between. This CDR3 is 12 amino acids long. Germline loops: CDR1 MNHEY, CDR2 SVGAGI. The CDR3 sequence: CASSLWGEKLFF. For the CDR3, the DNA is TGTGCCAGCAGTCTCTGGGGTGAAAAACTGTTTTTT.

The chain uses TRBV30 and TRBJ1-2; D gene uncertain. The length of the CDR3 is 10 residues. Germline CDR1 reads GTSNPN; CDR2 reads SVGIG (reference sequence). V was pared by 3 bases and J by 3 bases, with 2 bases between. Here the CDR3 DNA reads TGTGCCTGGAGCCACTATGGCTACACCTTC. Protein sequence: CAWSHYGYTF.

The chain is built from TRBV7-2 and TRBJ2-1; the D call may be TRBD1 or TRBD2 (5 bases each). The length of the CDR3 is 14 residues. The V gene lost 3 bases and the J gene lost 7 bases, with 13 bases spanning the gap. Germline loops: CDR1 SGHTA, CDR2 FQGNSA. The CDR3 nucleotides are TGTGCCAGCAGCTTTGGGACGTACTTGAATGAGCAGTTCTTC. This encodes CASSFGTYLNEQFF.

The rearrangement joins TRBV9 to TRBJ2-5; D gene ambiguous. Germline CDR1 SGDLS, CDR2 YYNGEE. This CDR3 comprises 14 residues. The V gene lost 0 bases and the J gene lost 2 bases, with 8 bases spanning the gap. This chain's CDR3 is CASSVVPQQETQYF. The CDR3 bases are TGTGCCAGCAGCGTAGTCCCCCAGCAAGAGACCCAGTACTTC.

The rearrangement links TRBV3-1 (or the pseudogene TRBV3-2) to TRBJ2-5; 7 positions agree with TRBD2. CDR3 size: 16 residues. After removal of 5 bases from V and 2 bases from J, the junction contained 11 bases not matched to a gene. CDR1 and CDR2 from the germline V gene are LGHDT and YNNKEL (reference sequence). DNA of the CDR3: TGTGCCAGCAGCGATCGCGGGAGAGGTGGGCAAGAGACCCAGTACTTC. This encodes CASSDRGRGGQETQYF.

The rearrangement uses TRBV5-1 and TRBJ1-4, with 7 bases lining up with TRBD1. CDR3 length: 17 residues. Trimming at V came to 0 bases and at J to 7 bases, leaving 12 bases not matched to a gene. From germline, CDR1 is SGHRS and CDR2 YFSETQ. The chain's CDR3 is CASSLGETGQQFEKLFF. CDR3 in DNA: TGCGCCAGCAGCTTGGGGGAAACGGGACAGCAGTTTGAAAAACTGTTTTTT.

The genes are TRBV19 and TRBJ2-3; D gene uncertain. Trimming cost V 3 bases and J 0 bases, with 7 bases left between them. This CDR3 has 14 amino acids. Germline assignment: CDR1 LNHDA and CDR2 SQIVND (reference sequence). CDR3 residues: CASSISFSTDTQYF. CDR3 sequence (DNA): TGTGCCAGTAGTATCAGTTTCAGCACAGATACGCAGTATTTT.